What follows are 13 T cell receptor beta chains derived from one specimen sequenced in a study of blood T cell repertoires in COVID-19. Using immunoSEQ multiplex PCR, the repertoire was profiled, and TCRdb retains in-frame clones only, with some absent. The sample lists 110,000 to 150,000 clones, more than 75% occurring once. The source material was peripheral blood. The receptors were gathered from a woman at least 80 years old with acute or convalescent COVID-19.

The V call is TRBV9, the J call TRBJ1-5; TRBD1 might be the D (5 bases). V shed 3 bases and J shed 3 bases, with 10 bases lying between them. In germline, CDR1 is SGDLS, CDR2 YYNGEE. The length of the CDR3 is 14 residues. The CDR3 sequence: CASSEGVNNQPQHF. In DNA form, the CDR3 reads TGTGCCAGCAGCGAAGGGGTTAACAATCAGCCCCAGCATTTT.

This sequence joins TRBV18 and TRBJ2-7; 8 nucleotides align to TRBD1. The V segment lost 3 bases and the J segment 5 bases; nucleotides outside the gene matches: 9. This CDR3 contains 15 residues. The V gene's germline CDR1 is KGHSH and CDR2 LQKENI. CDR3 sequence reads: CASSPARGHRHEQYF. The CDR3 nucleotides read TGTGCCAGCTCACCTGCCAGGGGGCACCGCCACGAGCAGTACTTC.

This chain uses TRBV2 with TRBJ2-3, with D maybe TRBD2 (5 bases). This CDR3 has 12 residues. V lost 7 bases and J lost 7, with 12 bases in between. The V gene's germline CDR1 is SNHLY and CDR2 FYNNEI. In nucleotides, the CDR3 is TGTGCCAGCAAGTCGTCGGGGAATACGCAGTATTTT. Translation: CASKSSGNTQYF. The variable domain in full, completed from reference TRBV2 and TRBJ2-3, reads EPEVTQTPSHQVTQMGQEVILRCVPISNHLYFYWYRQILGQKVEFLVSFYNNEISEKSEIFDDQFSVERPDGSNFTLKIRSTKLEDSAMYFCASKSSGNTQYFGPGTRLTVL.

The chain uses TRBV5-1 and TRBJ2-1; no reliable D call. This CDR3 region has 14 residues. The germline V and J ends were trimmed by 9 bases and 3 bases, with 16 bases remaining between them. Germline V lookup: CDR1 SGHRS, CDR2 YFSETQ. CDR3 bases: TGCGCCAATAGGCAGCAAACTAACTACAATGAGCAGTTCTTC. It translates to CANRQQTNYNEQFF. Variable domain in full (rest from reference TRBV5-1 and TRBJ2-1): KAGVTQTPRYLIKTRGQQVTLSCSPISGHRSVSWYQQTPGQGLQFLFEYFSETQRNKGNFPGRFSGRQFSNSRSEMNVSTLELGDSALYLCANRQQTNYNEQFFGPGTRLTVL.

The chain joins TRBV24-1 to TRBJ1-5; D is unclear. Trimming took off 1 base at V and 5 bases at J, with 11 bases between the two ends. The length of the CDR3 is 15 residues. Looked up from germline, CDR1 is KGHDR and CDR2 is SFDVKD. The CDR3 sequence: CATSDLAGWDQPQHF. Written as DNA, the CDR3 is TGTGCCACCAGTGATTTAGCGGGGTGGGATCAGCCCCAGCATTTT.

The chain has TRBV10-3 and TRBJ1-1; 8 nucleotides line up with TRBD1. V dropped 7 bases and J dropped 1; count of bases not matched to a gene: 5. The CDR3 totals 14 residues. Germline V gives CDR1 ENHRY, CDR2 SYGVKD. The DNA for the CDR3 is TGTGCCATCACCAAGGACAGGGCGAACACTGAAGCTTTCTTT. It codes for CAITKDRANTEAFF.

The J gene is TRBJ1-1, the V gene TRBV15; D is undetermined. V lost 1 base and J lost 8, with 8 bases in between. The CDR3 is 12 residues long. Germline V gives CDR1 LNHNV, CDR2 YYDKDF (reference sequence). The CDR3: CATSRAQSEAFF. The CDR3 DNA reads as TGTGCCACCAGCAGAGCCCAATCAGAAGCTTTCTTT.

The chain couples TRBV6-4 to TRBJ2-2; 7 bases are shared with TRBD1. The CDR3 is made up of 13 amino acids. The V and J ends lost 6 bases and 6 bases, in that order; junction bases with no gene match: 4. Germline CDR1 is MRHNA and CDR2 is SNTAGT. The CDR3 reads CASRIDRAGELFF. CDR3 sequence (DNA): TGTGCCAGCAGAATCGACAGGGCCGGGGAGCTGTTTTTT.

This clone came up a few times. This chain links TRBV10-2 with TRBJ1-2; 8 nucleotides align to TRBD1. CDR3 length: 16 amino acids. With 4 bases clipped from V and 4 bases from J, the junction kept 11 bases outside the gene matches. The germline V gene has CDR1 WSHSY and CDR2 SAAADI. CDR3 nucleotide sequence: TGCGCCAGCAGTGGCAGGGCGGGGCAGGGGGCCTATGGCTACACCTTC. It yields the protein CASSGRAGQGAYGYTF.

This clone has just one count. This sequence joins TRBV6-4 and TRBJ1-1; 9 nucleotides line up with TRBD1. The CDR3 extends over 16 amino acids. Per germline, CDR1 MRHNA and CDR2 SNTAGT. Trimming cost V 9 bases and J 0 bases; bases outside gene matches: 11. CDR3 coding DNA: TGTGCCAGTATCCCGGGACAGGGCCCTTTGAACACTGAAGCTTTCTTT. This codes for CASIPGQGPLNTEAFF.

The chain recombines TRBV7-9 with TRBJ1-2, with TRBD1 matching 7 bases. V dropped 1 base and J dropped 8; count of bases not matched to a gene: 7. Germline assignment: CDR1 SEHNR and CDR2 FQNEAQ (reference sequence). This CDR3 is 14 amino acids long. CDR3 DNA: TGTGCCAGCAGCTTAGGGCAGACAGGGTTCGGCTACACCTTC. Translating gives CASSLGQTGFGYTF.

The CDR3: CASSLVQGGGYTF. The CDR3 DNA reads TGTGCCAGCAGCTTAGTGCAGGGTGGGGGCTACACCTTC. This chain uses TRBV13 with TRBJ1-2; possible D gene TRBD1, 5 bases. Germline V gene data show CDR1 as PRHDT and CDR2 as FYEKMQ (reference sequence). The CDR3 extends over 13 amino acids. The V gene lost 1 base and the J gene lost 8 bases, with 11 bases spanning the gap.

This chain links TRBV18 with TRBJ1-4; no clear D gene. This CDR3 region has 12 residues. In germline, CDR1 is KGHSH, CDR2 LQKENI. Trimming shortened V by 6 bases and J by 6 bases, and 8 bases separated the two germline ends. The CDR3 bases are TGTGCCAGCTCCCCGGCGGATGAAAAACTGTTTTTT. It is translated as CASSPADEKLFF.